This TCR beta chain was profiled in a study of early T cells in non-severe SARS-CoV-2 infection. TCRdb analysed the 5' RACE reads with MiXCR anew, one entry per CDR3 protein. The sample lists fewer than 85,000 distinct CDR3 sequences, about 13% seen once, with roughly 1.4% in the top ten. The table lists this clonotype with a few counts. The CDR3 totals 14 residues. Trimming removed 0 bases from V and 2 bases from J, with 8 bases in between. Germline values: CDR1 LGHNA, CDR2 YSLEER. Material: whole blood. This TCR was sampled from an adult who was a healthcare worker with PCR-confirmed SARS-CoV-2 infection or an uninfected control (not recorded which). The J gene is TRBJ2-7, the V gene TRBV4-3, with D uncertain. CDR3 loop: CASSQDRGPYEQYF. CDR3 sequence (DNA): TGCGCCAGCAGCCAAGATCGAGGTCCCTACGAGCAGTACTTC.